This T cell receptor (beta chain) appears in the sequencing data of a study of beta chain features in type 1 diabetes. Study observations and caveats: Any role of HLA type in TCRB rearrangement remained unresolved here. Type 1 diabetes patients had TCRB CDR3s that were shorter (moderately but significantly so) in all four CD4+ subsets. In type 1 diabetes patients, VDJ junctions had fewer insertions; deletions at these junctions were more frequent.

Notes on this clone: Its matching antigen is unknown.

Every sorted population was more than 98% pure. Every isolated RNA sample was fully reverse transcribed, so sequencing captured expressed TCRB transcripts. Repertoires were generated with immunoSEQ multiplex PCR, while TCRdb's copy carries only in-frame clones and drops some. The sample shows 300,000 to 450,000 clones, less than 20% of them seen only once. Deletions cut 6 bases from V and 10 bases from J, with 12 bases between. The CDR3 is 11 amino acids. The germline CDR1 and CDR2 sequences are MNHEY and SVGAGI. J is TRBJ1-1 and V is TRBV6-5; no definite D call. The clonotype originates from a woman aged 18-29 years in good health. The sequenced sample consisted of naive CD4+ T cells from blood. The CDR3 DNA follows: TGTGCCAGCAGGTCAGGTGGTAGAGCTTTCTTT. It is translated as CASRSGGRAFF.